The entry that follows covers one T cell receptor beta chain sequence. Its target is not known. The junction and the germline gene differ at one end; a read error may be behind it. This sample was included in a study of Tregs in tolerant kidney transplant recipients. CDR1 is MNHEY, CDR2 SMNVEV, per germline (reference sequence). This CDR3 contains 16 residues. Findings and limits, study-wide: The small number of patients limits these findings pending further validation. Biological reproducibility was not directly addressed in this study.

Thawed PBMCs were FACS-sorted into unstimulated CD4+CD25+CD127- regulatory T cells, CD4+CD25- non-regulatory cells, CD4 and CD8 cells. Generated by immunoSEQ multiplex PCR, the TCRdb table keeps only in-frame clones and is missing some. This sample has 80,000 to 90,000 clones; over 85% occur once, and the top ten carry over 4%. The TCR sequence derives from a human donor in good health. The J gene is TRBJ2-2, the V gene TRBV27; D remains ambiguous. Sequenced input: CD8+ T cells from blood. The CDR3 coding sequence is TGTGCCAGCAGTTTCCTTGAGACACCGAACGCCGGGGAGCTGTTTTTT. Its translation is CASSFLETPNAGELFF.